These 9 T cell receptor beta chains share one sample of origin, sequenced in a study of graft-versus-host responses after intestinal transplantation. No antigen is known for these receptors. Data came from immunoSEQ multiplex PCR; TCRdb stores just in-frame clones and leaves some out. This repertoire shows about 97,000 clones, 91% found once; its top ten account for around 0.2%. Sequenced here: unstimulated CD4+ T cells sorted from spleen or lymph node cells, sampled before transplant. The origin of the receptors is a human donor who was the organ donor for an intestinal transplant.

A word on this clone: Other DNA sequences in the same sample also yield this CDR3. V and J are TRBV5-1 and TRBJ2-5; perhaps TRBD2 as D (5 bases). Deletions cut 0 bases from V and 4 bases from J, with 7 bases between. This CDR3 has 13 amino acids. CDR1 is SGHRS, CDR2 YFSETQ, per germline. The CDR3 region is CASSLAGGETQYF. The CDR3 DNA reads TGCGCCAGCAGCTTGGCTGGAGGAGAGACCCAGTACTTC.

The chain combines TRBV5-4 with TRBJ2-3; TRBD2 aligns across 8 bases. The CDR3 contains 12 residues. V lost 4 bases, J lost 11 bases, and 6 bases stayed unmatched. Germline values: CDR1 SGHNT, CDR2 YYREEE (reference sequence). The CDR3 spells CASSRGGSGQYF. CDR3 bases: TGTGCCAGCAGCCGGGGGGGAAGTGGGCAGTATTTT. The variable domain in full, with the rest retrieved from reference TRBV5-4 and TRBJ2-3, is ETGVTQSPTHLIKTRGQQVTLRCSSQSGHNTVSWYQQALGQGPQFIFQYYREEENGRGNFPPRFSGLQFPNYSSELNVNALELDDSALYLCASSRGGSGQYFGPGTRLTVL.

CDR3 sequence reads: CASRVTGLPGGYTF. The CDR3 bases are TGTGCCAGCAGGGTGACAGGGCTCCCTGGGGGCTACACCTTC. V and J are TRBV6-1 and TRBJ1-2; the match to TRBD1 covers 7 bases. Trimming at V came to 6 bases and at J to 8 bases, leaving 12 bases not matched to a gene. The CDR3 sequence is 14 residues long. Germline lookup yields CDR1 MNHNS and CDR2 SASEGT.

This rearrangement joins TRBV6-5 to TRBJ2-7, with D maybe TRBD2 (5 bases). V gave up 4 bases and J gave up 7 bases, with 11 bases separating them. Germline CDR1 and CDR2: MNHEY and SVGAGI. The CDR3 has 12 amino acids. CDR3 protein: CASSFRRSEQYF. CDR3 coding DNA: TGTGCCAGCAGTTTTAGGAGGAGTGAGCAGTACTTC.

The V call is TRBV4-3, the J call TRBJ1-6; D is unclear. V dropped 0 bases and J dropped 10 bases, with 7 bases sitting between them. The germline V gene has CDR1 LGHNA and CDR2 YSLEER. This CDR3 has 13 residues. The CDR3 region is CASSQDKLSPLHF. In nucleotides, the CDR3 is TGCGCCAGCAGCCAAGATAAGCTCTCACCCCTCCACTTT.

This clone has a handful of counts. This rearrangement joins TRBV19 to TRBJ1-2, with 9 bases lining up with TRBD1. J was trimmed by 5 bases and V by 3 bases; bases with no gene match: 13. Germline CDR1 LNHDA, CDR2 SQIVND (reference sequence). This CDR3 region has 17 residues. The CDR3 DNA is TGTGCCAGTAGTATTCCCCTTGGGACAGGGATGCGGTATGGCTACACCTTC. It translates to CASSIPLGTGMRYGYTF.

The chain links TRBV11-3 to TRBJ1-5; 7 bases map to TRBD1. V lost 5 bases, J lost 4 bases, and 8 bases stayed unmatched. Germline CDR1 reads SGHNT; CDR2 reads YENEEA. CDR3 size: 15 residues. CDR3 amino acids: CASSPTTGVNQPQHF. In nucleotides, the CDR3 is TGTGCCAGCAGCCCCACTACAGGGGTAAATCAGCCCCAGCATTTT.

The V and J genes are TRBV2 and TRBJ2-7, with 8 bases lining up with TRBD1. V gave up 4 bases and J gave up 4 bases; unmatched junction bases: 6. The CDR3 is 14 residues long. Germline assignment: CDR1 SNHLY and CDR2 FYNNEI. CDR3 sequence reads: CASSGGRGLYEQYF. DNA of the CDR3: TGTGCCAGCAGTGGGGGCAGGGGGCTTTACGAGCAGTACTTC.

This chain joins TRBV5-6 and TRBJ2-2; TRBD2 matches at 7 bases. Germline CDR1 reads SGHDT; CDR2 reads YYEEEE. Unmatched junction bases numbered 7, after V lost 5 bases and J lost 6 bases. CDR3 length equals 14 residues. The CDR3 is CASRLAGGSGELFF. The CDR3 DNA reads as TGTGCCAGCAGGTTAGCGGGCGGTTCCGGGGAGCTGTTTTTT. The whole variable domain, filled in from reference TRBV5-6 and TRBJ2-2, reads DAGVTQSPTHLIKTRGQQVTLRCSPKSGHDTVSWYQQALGQGPQFIFQYYEEEERQRGNFPDRFSGHQFPNYSSELNVNALLLGDSALYLCASRLAGGSGELFFGEGSRLTVL.